The source of this T cell receptor (beta chain) is a study of PD-1 blockade in classical Hodgkin lymphoma. This clone showed up just once. Its antigen is unknown. The time point is: cycle 4 day 1 (C4D1), after 6 weeks of nivolumab. Every patient was affected by relapse after autologous stem cell transplantation, while exposure to brentuximab vedotin was not uniform. Starting with thawed PBMCs, CD4+ T cells were purified by magnetic negative selection. Germline-derived CDR1 and CDR2 are MNHNY and SVGAGI (reference sequence). The V end was cut by 0 bases, the J end by 6 bases, with 6 bases between. The CDR3 spans 12 residues. Study results and caveats: For complete responders, baseline diversity was comparable to that of newly diagnosed patients.

This table comes from immunoSEQ multiplex PCR, and its TCRdb copy is limited to in-frame clones, with some not included. The sample shows tens of thousands of clones, around 80% of them seen only once. The clonotype originates from a human donor with classical Hodgkin lymphoma. The source material was CD4+ T cells from blood, sampled before the fourth cycle of nivolumab. The chain joins TRBV6-6 to TRBJ2-7; no clear D. The CDR3 sequence is CASSYSASEQYF. The CDR3 nucleotides read TGTGCCAGCAGTTACTCGGCGAGCGAGCAGTACTTC.